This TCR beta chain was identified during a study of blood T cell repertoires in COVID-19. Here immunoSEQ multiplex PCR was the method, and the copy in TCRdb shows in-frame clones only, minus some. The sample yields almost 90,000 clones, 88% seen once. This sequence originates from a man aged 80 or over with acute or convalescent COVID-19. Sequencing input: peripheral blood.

For the CDR3, the DNA is TGTGCCAGCAGCTTGACTAGTCTTATGAACACTGAAGCTTTCTTT. Residues: CASSLTSLMNTEAFF. This chain uses TRBV5-5 with TRBJ1-1; D remains unclear. CDR1 and CDR2 (germline): SGHKS, YYEKEE (reference sequence). V was shortened by 1 base and J by 0 bases, with 10 bases between the two germline ends. The CDR3 extends over 15 amino acids.